The entry that follows covers one TCR beta chain sequence. This specimen comes from a study of blood T cell repertoires in COVID-19. Study-wide background: The samples span acute and convalescent COVID-19 from the United States, Italy and Spain.

Per the germline V gene, CDR1 is SGHAT and CDR2 is FQNNGV. The V end was cut by 6 bases, the J end by 4 bases, with 9 bases between. This CDR3 region has 13 residues. Source study methods: How many nucleated cells were present was estimated from reference gene primer amplification. Data came from immunoSEQ multiplex PCR; TCRdb stores just in-frame clones and leaves some out. The DNA gave D and trimming, while V, J and clone size come from that table. The table has about 170,000 clones, about 80% seen once. The receptor's source is a human donor with acute or convalescent COVID-19. The donor label of this sample is uncertain. Sequenced input: peripheral blood. V gene TRBV11-2 combines with J gene TRBJ2-2; D is ambiguous. The CDR3 protein is CASRARSTGELFF. The CDR3 DNA reads as TGTGCCAGCAGGGCGCGGAGCACCGGGGAGCTGTTTTTT.